Each of the 31 T cell receptor beta chains below was sequenced from the same sample in a study of T cell repertoires in cytomegalovirus infection. TCRdb independently ran MiXCR on the reads; one entry per CDR3 protein. Of around 190,000 distinct CDR3 sequences listed, roughly an eighth are singletons. The specimen sequenced was PBMCs. The receptors were gathered from a human donor in good health (CMV status not recorded). Some clones in this sample may be carry-over from other donors' samples.

The chain carries TRBV2 and TRBJ2-5, with 9 bases matching TRBD2. V lost 7 bases to trimming and J lost 7 bases; unmatched junction nucleotides: 10. Germline-derived CDR1 and CDR2 are SNHLY and FYNNEI. The CDR3 has 14 residues. CDR3 sequence reads: CASKLGLARGTQYF. In DNA form, the CDR3 reads TGTGCCAGCAAGTTGGGACTAGCCCGAGGGACCCAGTACTTC.

This clonotype was counted a few times. The chain has TRBV20-1 and TRBJ2-7; D gene ambiguous. V gave up 3 bases and J gave up 0 bases, with 9 bases separating them. The CDR3 is made up of 13 amino acids. Germline CDR1 is DFQATT and CDR2 is SNEGSKA (reference sequence). In nucleotides, the CDR3 is TGCAGTGCTAGGCACTACCTCTCCTACGAGCAGTACTTC. Translated: CSARHYLSYEQYF.

The chain is built from TRBV20-1 and TRBJ2-5; possibly TRBD1 or TRBD2 for D (5 bases each). The CDR3 is 15 amino acids. V shed 5 bases and J shed 4 bases, with 20 bases lying between them. From germline, CDR1 is DFQATT and CDR2 SNEGSKA (reference sequence). This CDR3 is CSAPEGRAGVETQYF. The CDR3 nucleotides are TGCAGTGCTCCCGAGGGGCGGGCGGGTGTAGAGACCCAGTACTTC.

This chain uses TRBV5-1 with TRBJ1-5, with 7 bases identical to TRBD2. The J call may be faulty, since TRBJ2-3 better matches the DNA end. The CDR3 runs to 14 residues. From germline, CDR1 is SGHRS and CDR2 YFSETQ. CDR3 residues: CASSLGGGNQPQYF. The CDR3 DNA follows: TGCGCCAGCAGCTTGGGGGGGGGAAATCAGCCCCAGTATTTT.

This clonotype has a handful of counts. This chain uses TRBV29-1 with TRBJ2-1; D possibly uses TRBD1 or TRBD2 (5 bases each). The ends were cut back, 2 bases at V and 4 bases at J, with 15 bases in the middle. CDR3 length equals 15 residues. Germline lookup yields CDR1 SQVTM and CDR2 ANQGSEA. In DNA, the CDR3 is TGCAGCGTTGAATTTACCTACAGGACTTACAATGAGCAGTTCTTC. Residues: CSVEFTYRTYNEQFF.

This clonotype showed up just a few times. The V and J genes are TRBV20-1 and TRBJ1-2; unclear D gene. CDR3 length equals 11 residues. V lost 1 base to trimming and J lost 7 bases, with 7 bases between them. CDR1 and CDR2 (germline): DFQATT, SNEGSKA (reference sequence). The CDR3 sequence is CSARAPIGYTF. As DNA, the CDR3 is TGCAGTGCTAGAGCTCCAATTGGCTACACCTTC.

V and J are TRBV29-1 and TRBJ2-5, with a tentative D call TRBD1 (6 bases). The germline CDR1 and CDR2 sequences are SQVTM and ANQGSEA. Trimming took 2 bases from V and 4 from J, leaving 11 bases between them. The CDR3 sequence is 13 residues long. CDR3 loop: CSVEKTTGETQYF. Here the CDR3 DNA reads TGCAGCGTTGAAAAGACGACAGGAGAGACCCAGTACTTC. The full variable domain, in which reference TRBV29-1 and TRBJ2-5 provide the parts outside the CDR3, is SAVISQKPSRDICQRGTSLTIQCQVDSQVTMMFWYRQQPGQSLTLIATANQGSEATYESGFVIDKFPISRPNLTFSTLTVSNMSPEDSSIYLCSVEKTTGETQYFGPGTRLLVL.

This rearrangement joins TRBV14 to TRBJ1-1, with D unresolved. V lost 1 base to trimming and J lost 1 base, with 13 bases between them. CDR1 is SGHDN and CDR2 is FVKESK in the germline V gene. The CDR3 is 16 amino acids. Written as DNA, the CDR3 is TGTGCCAGCAGCCAAGTAGGTTCCGGCGGGAACACTGAAGCTTTCTTT. Translating it yields CASSQVGSGGNTEAFF.

This clonotype was seen at least ten times. The CDR3 DNA reads TGTGCCAGCAGCTCCGGATGGGGGCTAAGTCAGCCCCAGCATTTT. This codes for CASSSGWGLSQPQHF. The chain employs TRBV7-2 and TRBJ1-5; a possible D gene is TRBD1 (6 bases). CDR1 is SGHTA and CDR2 is FQGNSA in the germline V gene. This CDR3 has 15 amino acids. V dropped 4 bases and J dropped 6 bases, with 16 bases sitting between them.

This clonotype was picked up many times. The chain links TRBV28 to TRBJ2-2; the match to TRBD2 covers 7 bases. The germline gives CDR1 MDHEN, CDR2 SYDVKM. The CDR3 spans 14 residues. The ends lost 7 bases at V and 7 bases at J; junction bases unmatched: 9. The CDR3 sequence: CASTITSASGELFF. The CDR3 DNA sequence: TGTGCCAGCACTATTACTAGCGCGAGCGGGGAGCTGTTTTTT.

The chain joins TRBV10-3 to TRBJ2-1, with no clear D. The CDR3 totals 14 residues. The V end lost 6 bases, the J end lost 0 bases, and 9 bases lay between the germline ends. The germline gives CDR1 ENHRY, CDR2 SYGVKD. The CDR3 region is CAIRKTLSYNEQFF. The CDR3 nucleotides are TGTGCCATCAGAAAGACACTCTCCTACAATGAGCAGTTCTTC.

This clonotype appeared many times. V usage is TRBV7-8 and J usage is TRBJ2-7; 12 nucleotides align to TRBD1. This CDR3 is built from 15 residues. From germline, CDR1 is SGHVS and CDR2 FQNEAQ. With V trimmed by 5 bases and J by 6 bases, 8 bases remained unmatched. The CDR3 spells CASSEAGTGGFEQYF. Here the CDR3 DNA reads TGTGCCAGCAGCGAAGCCGGGACAGGGGGCTTCGAGCAGTACTTC.

There are many counts of this clonotype. The chain has TRBV11-2 and TRBJ2-2; 8 nucleotides match TRBD2. The germline V gene encodes CDR1 SGHAT and CDR2 FQNNGV. CDR3 size: 14 residues. J gave up 7 bases and V 3 bases, and 4 bases lay outside the gene matches. DNA of the CDR3: TGTGCCAGCAGCTTGGTGGGACTAGGCGGGGAGCTGTTTTTT. Protein sequence: CASSLVGLGGELFF.

This clonotype was counted only a few times. The CDR3 protein is CSARRQGDYGYTF. The CDR3 DNA follows: TGCAGTGCTAGGCGGCAGGGGGACTATGGCTACACCTTC. The V call is TRBV20-1, the J call TRBJ1-2; 7 bases are shared with TRBD1. The germline V gene has CDR1 DFQATT and CDR2 SNEGSKA (reference sequence). V gave up 3 bases and J gave up 3 bases; unmatched junction bases: 4. There are 13 residues in the CDR3.

The chain combines TRBV18 with TRBJ2-7, with TRBD1 identical over 8 bases. The V and J ends lost 4 bases and 0 bases, in that order; junction bases with no gene match: 5. Germline V gene lookup returns CDR1 KGHSH and CDR2 LQKENI. The CDR3 is made up of 15 amino acids. The CDR3 nucleotides are TGTGCCAGCTCACGCCGGGACAGGAGCTCCTACGAGCAGTACTTC. Its translation is CASSRRDRSSYEQYF.

The chain uses TRBV28 and TRBJ1-1; no clear D gene. Germline CDR1 and CDR2: MDHEN and SYDVKM. CDR3 length: 13 amino acids. The V end was cut by 2 bases, the J end by 3 bases, with 7 bases between. The chain's CDR3 is CASSLGSHTEAFF. The CDR3 DNA is TGTGCCAGCAGTTTAGGCAGCCACACTGAAGCTTTCTTT.

The chain employs TRBV2 and TRBJ1-1; a possible D gene is TRBD1 (5 bases). Per germline, CDR1 SNHLY and CDR2 FYNNEI. With 6 bases removed from V and 5 bases from J, the gap between germline ends came to 16 bases. This CDR3 contains 14 residues. The CDR3 is CASRGDPAGTEAFF. The CDR3 DNA reads TGTGCCAGCAGGGGGGACCCGGCGGGGACTGAAGCTTTCTTT.

This clonotype has only a few counts. The J gene is TRBJ2-7, the V gene TRBV20-1; no reliable D call. Germline CDR1 DFQATT, CDR2 SNEGSKA (reference sequence). V was pared by 1 base and J by 6 bases, with 13 bases between. The CDR3 has 13 residues. The CDR3 coding sequence is TGCAGTGCTAGAGGGCAGGTGGGTGTCGAGCAGTACTTC. It specifies CSARGQVGVEQYF.

The table lists this clonotype with many counts. V usage is TRBV29-1 and J usage is TRBJ1-1; D unresolved. V lost 6 bases and J 1 base, leaving 18 bases between the germline ends. Germline V gene data show CDR1 as SQVTM and CDR2 as ANQGSEA. The CDR3 is made up of 15 amino acids. Written as DNA, the CDR3 is TGCAGCGTCTTAAACTTCCTTTTGGGGAACACTGAAGCTTTCTTT. It translates to CSVLNFLLGNTEAFF.

This clonotype was recorded at least ten times. J is TRBJ2-7 and V is TRBV7-2; no firm D call. CDR3 size: 15 residues. Per the germline V gene, CDR1 is SGHTA and CDR2 is FQGNSA. Trimming stripped 1 base from V and 0 bases from J, with 10 bases between. This CDR3 reads CASSLEAGPSYEQYF. In DNA form, the CDR3 reads TGTGCCAGCAGCTTAGAGGCCGGACCCTCCTACGAGCAGTACTTC.

With respect to this clonotype: A much larger clonotype is one base distant, so this may be a read error. The gene calls are TRBV5-3 and TRBJ2-7; 7 positions match TRBD2. TRBV5-3 is annotated as an ORF whose role is uncertain. CDR3 length: 14 amino acids. Here the CDR3 reads CTSSLELAAYEQYF. DNA for the CDR3: TGTACCAGCAGCTTGGAGCTAGCGGCCTACGAGCAGTACTTC.

There are a few counts of this clonotype. The chain combines TRBV28 with TRBJ2-1; no clear D. The CDR3 consists of 12 residues. The germline V gene encodes CDR1 MDHEN and CDR2 SYDVKM. Trimming took 3 bases from V and 7 from J, leaving 7 bases between them. The CDR3 coding sequence is TGTGCCAGCAGTTTTGCCCCTAATGAGCAGTTCTTC. As protein: CASSFAPNEQFF.

This clonotype was detected many times. This chain connects TRBV29-1 to TRBJ2-7, with 11 bases lining up with TRBD1. CDR1 is SQVTM and CDR2 is ANQGSEA in the germline V gene. This CDR3 region has 14 residues. The V segment lost 4 bases and the J segment 0 bases; nucleotides outside the gene matches: 2. The CDR3 protein is CSVAGTGGSYEQYF. CDR3 bases: TGCAGCGTTGCCGGGACAGGGGGCTCCTACGAGCAGTACTTC.

This clonotype occurred a few times. The CDR3 sequence is CASSWGDQPQHF. The DNA for the CDR3 is TGTGCCAGCAGTTGGGGGGATCAGCCCCAGCATTTT. The chain uses TRBV28 and TRBJ1-5; weak D call: TRBD1 (5 bases). Germline CDR1 is MDHEN and CDR2 is SYDVKM. V was clipped by 4 bases and J by 5 bases, with 6 bases between them. The CDR3 runs 12 residues. Looking up the rest from reference TRBV28 and TRBJ1-5 gives the full variable domain: DVKVTQSSRYLVKRTGEKVFLECVQDMDHENMFWYRQDPGLGLRLIYFSYDVKMKEKGDIPEGYSVSREKKERFSLILESASTNQTSMYLCASSWGDQPQHFGDGTRLSIL.

The table lists this clonotype with many counts. The CDR3 nucleotides are TGTGCCAGCAGCTTGATCGCAGGCCTTGCCAAAAACATTCAGTACTTC. Protein sequence: CASSLIAGLAKNIQYF. The chain recombines TRBV5-6 with TRBJ2-4; D not certain. V was shortened by 1 base and J by 1 base, with 12 bases between the two germline ends. Germline V gives CDR1 SGHDT, CDR2 YYEEEE. This CDR3 region has 16 residues. The variable domain in full, with the rest retrieved from reference TRBV5-6 and TRBJ2-4, is DAGVTQSPTHLIKTRGQQVTLRCSPKSGHDTVSWYQQALGQGPQFIFQYYEEEERQRGNFPDRFSGHQFPNYSSELNVNALLLGDSALYLCASSLIAGLAKNIQYFGAGTRLSVL.

This clonotype was found many times. This chain joins TRBV7-2 and TRBJ2-1, with 8 bases lining up with TRBD1. This CDR3 has 15 amino acids. The germline V gene encodes CDR1 SGHTA and CDR2 FQGNSA. J lost 7 bases, V lost 1 base, and 6 bases had no gene match. As DNA, the CDR3 is TGTGCCAGCAGCTTAGTAACGCAGGGGGCGAATGAGCAGTTCTTC. Its protein is CASSLVTQGANEQFF.

This clonotype was picked up a small number of times. The rearrangement joins TRBV9 to TRBJ1-1, with D perhaps TRBD1 (6 bases). CDR1 is SGDLS, CDR2 YYNGEE, per germline. This CDR3 region has 16 residues. The germline V and J ends were trimmed by 4 bases and 4 bases, with 20 bases remaining between them. In DNA, the CDR3 is TGTGCCAGCAGCTCCAGTAGGGGACGAGGGGGCACTGAAGCTTTCTTT. It specifies CASSSSRGRGGTEAFF.

This chain connects TRBV7-2 to TRBJ2-2, with a possible D match to TRBD1 (5 bases). CDR3 length equals 14 residues. The germline V gene encodes CDR1 SGHTA and CDR2 FQGNSA. V was shortened by 0 bases and J by 6 bases, with 8 bases between the two germline ends. The CDR3 here is CASSLARGAGELFF. CDR3 in DNA: TGTGCCAGCAGCTTAGCAAGGGGTGCCGGGGAGCTGTTTTTT.

This clonotype was recorded a few times. V gene TRBV4-2 combines with J gene TRBJ1-3; 9 bases line up with TRBD1. Germline V gives CDR1 LGHNA, CDR2 YNFKEQ. Trimming at V came to 1 base and at J to 3 bases, leaving 4 bases not matched to a gene. The CDR3 covers 16 residues. This CDR3 reads CASSQVTGGFGNTIYF. CDR3 nucleotide sequence: TGTGCCAGCAGCCAAGTAACAGGGGGCTTTGGAAACACCATATATTTT.

Many counts were recorded for this clonotype. The V gene is TRBV15, the J gene TRBJ2-1; 11 bases map to TRBD2. The CDR3 loop spans 15 amino acids. Trimming at V came to 9 bases and at J to 6 bases, leaving 10 bases not matched to a gene. Germline V gene lookup returns CDR1 LNHNV and CDR2 YYDKDF (reference sequence). As DNA, the CDR3 is TGTGCCACGGGGGCTAAGGGACTAGCGGCCAATGAGCAGTTCTTC. Translation: CATGAKGLAANEQFF. Filled out from reference TRBV15 and TRBJ2-1, the complete variable domain reads DAMVIQNPRYQVTQFGKPVTLSCSQTLNHNVMYWYQQKSSQAPKLLFHYYDKDFNNEADTPDNFQSRRPNTSFCFLDIRSPGLGDTAMYLCATGAKGLAANEQFFGPGTRLTVL.

This chain joins TRBV28 and TRBJ2-1; TRBD1 aligns across 8 bases. The trim removed 2 bases at V and 5 bases at J, leaving 17 bases unmatched. CDR1 and CDR2 (germline): MDHEN, SYDVKM. This CDR3 comprises 19 residues. CDR3: CASSLGQGMWGRPDNEQFF. The CDR3 DNA follows: TGTGCCAGCAGTTTAGGACAGGGTATGTGGGGGAGACCCGACAATGAGCAGTTCTTC.